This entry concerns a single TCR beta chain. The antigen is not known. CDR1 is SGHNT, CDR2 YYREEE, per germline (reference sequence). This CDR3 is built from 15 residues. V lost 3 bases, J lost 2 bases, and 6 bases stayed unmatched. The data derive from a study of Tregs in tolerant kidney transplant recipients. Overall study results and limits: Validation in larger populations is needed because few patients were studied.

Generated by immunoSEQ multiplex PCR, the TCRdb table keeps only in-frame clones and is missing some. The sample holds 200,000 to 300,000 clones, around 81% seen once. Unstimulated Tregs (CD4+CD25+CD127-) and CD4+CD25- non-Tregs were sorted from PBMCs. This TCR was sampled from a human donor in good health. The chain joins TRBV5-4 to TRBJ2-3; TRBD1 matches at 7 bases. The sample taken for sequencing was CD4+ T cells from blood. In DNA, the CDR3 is TGTGCCAGCAGCTCAGGGGGACAGACCACAGATACGCAGTATTTT. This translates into CASSSGGQTTDTQYF.